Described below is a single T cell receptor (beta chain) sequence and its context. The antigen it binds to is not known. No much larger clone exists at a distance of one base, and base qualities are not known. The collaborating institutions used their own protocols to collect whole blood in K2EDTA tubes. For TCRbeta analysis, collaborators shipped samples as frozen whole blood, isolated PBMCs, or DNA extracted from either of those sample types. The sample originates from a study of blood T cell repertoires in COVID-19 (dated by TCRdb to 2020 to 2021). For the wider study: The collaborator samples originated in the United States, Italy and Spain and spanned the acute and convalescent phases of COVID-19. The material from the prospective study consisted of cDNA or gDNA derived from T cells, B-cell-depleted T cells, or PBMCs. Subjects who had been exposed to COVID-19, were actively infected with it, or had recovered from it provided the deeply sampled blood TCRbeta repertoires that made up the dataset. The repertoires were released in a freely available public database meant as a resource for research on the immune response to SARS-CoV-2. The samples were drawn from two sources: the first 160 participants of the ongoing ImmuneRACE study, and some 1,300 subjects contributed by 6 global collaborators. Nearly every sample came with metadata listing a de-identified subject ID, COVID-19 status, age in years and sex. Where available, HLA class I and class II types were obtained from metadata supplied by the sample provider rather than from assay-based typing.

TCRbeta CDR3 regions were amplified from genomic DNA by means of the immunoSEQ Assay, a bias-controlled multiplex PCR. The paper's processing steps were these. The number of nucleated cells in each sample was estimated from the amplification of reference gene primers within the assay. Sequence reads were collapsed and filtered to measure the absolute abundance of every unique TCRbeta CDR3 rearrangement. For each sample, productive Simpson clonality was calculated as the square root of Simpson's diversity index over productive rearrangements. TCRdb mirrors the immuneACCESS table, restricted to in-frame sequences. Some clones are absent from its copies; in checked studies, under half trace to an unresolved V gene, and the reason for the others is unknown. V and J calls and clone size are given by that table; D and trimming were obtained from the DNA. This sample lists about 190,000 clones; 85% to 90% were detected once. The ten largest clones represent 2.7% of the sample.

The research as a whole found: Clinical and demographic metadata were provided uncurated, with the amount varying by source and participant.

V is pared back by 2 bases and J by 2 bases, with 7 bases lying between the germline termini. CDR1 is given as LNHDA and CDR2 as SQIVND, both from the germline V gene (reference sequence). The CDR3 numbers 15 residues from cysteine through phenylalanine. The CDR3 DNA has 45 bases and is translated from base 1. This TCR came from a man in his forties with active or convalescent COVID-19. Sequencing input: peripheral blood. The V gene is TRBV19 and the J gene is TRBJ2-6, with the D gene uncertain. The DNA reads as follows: TGTGCCAGTAGTATAATGGTAGCTGGGGCCAACGTCCTGACTTTC. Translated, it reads CASSIMVAGANVLTF.